A single sample gave rise to the 3 T cell receptor beta chains below, sequenced in a study of technical replicates of blood from a handful of donors. Sequenced by immunoSEQ multiplex PCR; TCRdb stores in-frame clones only, minus some. The repertoire includes fewer than 90,000 clones, 89% of them detected once, and about 0.38% sits in the top ten. The sample consisted of T cells isolated from PBMCs. The receptor set was obtained from a human donor in good health.

V and J are TRBV18 and TRBJ1-1; TRBD1 might be the D (5 bases). Germline lookup yields CDR1 KGHSH and CDR2 LQKENI. V lost 5 bases and J lost 0, with 19 bases in between. This CDR3 contains 17 residues. CDR3 in amino acids: CASSARTPQVLNTEAFF. The CDR3 coding sequence is TGTGCCAGCTCAGCACGAACACCACAGGTATTGAACACTGAAGCTTTCTTT.

The CDR3 region has the DNA TGTGCCAGCAGTTACGGACAGCTCTATGGCTACACCTTC. It encodes CASSYGQLYGYTF. This chain uses TRBV6-5 with TRBJ1-2, with D possibly being TRBD1 (6 bases). Between the trimmed V and J ends, which lost 2 bases and 4 bases, there was a span of 8 bases. There are 13 residues in the CDR3. Germline values: CDR1 MNHEY, CDR2 SVGAGI.

The chain uses TRBV5-4 and TRBJ2-5; D is ambiguous. The CDR3 length is 14 residues. Germline CDR1 and CDR2: SGHNT and YYREEE (reference sequence). Trimming stripped 3 bases from V and 0 bases from J, with 9 bases between. The CDR3 region is CASSSGGYQETQYF. CDR3 sequence (DNA): TGTGCCAGCAGCTCGGGTGGGTACCAAGAGACCCAGTACTTC. Variable domain in full (rest from reference TRBV5-4 and TRBJ2-5): ETGVTQSPTHLIKTRGQQVTLRCSSQSGHNTVSWYQQALGQGPQFIFQYYREEENGRGNFPPRFSGLQFPNYSSELNVNALELDDSALYLCASSSGGYQETQYFGPGTRLLVL.